The 24 T cell receptor beta chains below were found in one sample sequenced in a study of blood T cell repertoires in COVID-19. Sequencing was performed with immunoSEQ multiplex PCR; in TCRdb, only in-frame clones are kept and a portion is missing. Of about 220,000 clones listed, less than 85% were seen once; the top ten hold roughly 7%. Material for sequencing was peripheral blood. The receptors stem from a woman in her 70s with acute or convalescent COVID-19.

For this clone: A much larger clone sits a single nucleotide away, making a read error possible. Other DNA sequences from this sample encode an identical CDR3 as well. The chain is built from TRBV12-3 or TRBV12-4 and TRBJ2-7; D is ambiguous. The CDR3 runs to 11 residues. Trimming took off 6 bases at V and 4 bases at J, with 7 bases between the two ends. CDR3 amino acids: CASSLGYEQYF. The CDR3 DNA reads as TGTGCCAGCAGCCTCGGGTACGAGCAGTACTTC.

The chain links TRBV4-2 to TRBJ2-7; 7 positions match TRBD1. Germline loops: CDR1 LGHNA, CDR2 YNFKEQ. Germline trimming cut 1 base from V and 4 bases from J; bases unmatched to any gene: 4. The CDR3 is 14 amino acids. This chain's CDR3 is CASSQGQGSYEQYF. CDR3 coding DNA: TGTGCCAGCAGCCAAGGACAGGGCTCTTACGAGCAGTACTTC.

The sample holds one count of this clone. The chain carries TRBV10-3 and TRBJ2-5; 8 bases line up with TRBD1. CDR1 ENHRY and CDR2 SYGVKD come from the germline V gene. The length of the CDR3 is 15 residues. Trimming took 3 bases from V and 3 from J; bases not matched to a gene: 6. DNA for the CDR3: TGTGCCATCAGTGACCAGGGGGCGTTGAAAGAGACCCAGTACTTC. Its protein is CAISDQGALKETQYF.

The gene calls are TRBV19 and TRBJ1-6; a weak D match, TRBD1 (5 bases). This CDR3 is 14 amino acids long. Germline V gene lookup returns CDR1 LNHDA and CDR2 SQIVND (reference sequence). Between the trimmed V and J ends, which lost 4 bases and 6 bases, there was a span of 10 bases. CDR3 in DNA: TGTGCCAGTAGTAATGGACAATTTAATTCACCCCTCCACTTT. Its protein is CASSNGQFNSPLHF.

The chain couples TRBV9 to TRBJ2-3; D unresolved. The V and J ends lost 1 base and 2 bases respectively, with 8 bases between them. The CDR3 is 14 residues long. From germline, CDR1 is SGDLS and CDR2 YYNGEE. Here the CDR3 DNA reads TGTGCCAGCAGCGTATTACCAGTCACAGATACGCAGTATTTT. Amino acid sequence: CASSVLPVTDTQYF. The entire variable domain, with the rest obtained from reference TRBV9 and TRBJ2-3, is as follows: DSGVTQTPKHLITATGQRVTLRCSPRSGDLSVYWYQQSLDQGLQFLIQYYNGEERAKGNILERFSAQQFPDLHSELNLSSLELGDSALYFCASSVLPVTDTQYFGPGTRLTVL.

The chain combines TRBV6-5 with TRBJ1-4; D is undetermined. Trimming took 6 bases from V and 3 from J, leaving 11 bases between them. This CDR3 spans 14 amino acids. Germline values: CDR1 MNHEY, CDR2 SVGAGI. The CDR3 sequence is CASSAARPNEKLFF. The CDR3 DNA reads as TGTGCCAGCAGCGCAGCGCGCCCTAATGAAAAACTGTTTTTT.

The chain combines TRBV24-1 with TRBJ2-2; 7 bases match TRBD2. The J segment lost 5 bases and the V segment lost 4 bases, leaving 9 bases of the junction unmatched. Germline V gives CDR1 KGHDR, CDR2 SFDVKD. The CDR3 length is 16 residues. CDR3 protein: CATSEGGSSLTGELFF. Here the CDR3 DNA reads TGTGCCACCAGTGAGGGGGGGAGCAGTCTAACCGGGGAGCTGTTTTTT.

V is TRBV15 and J is TRBJ2-5; 7 bases match TRBD1. The germline CDR1 and CDR2 sequences are LNHNV and YYDKDF (reference sequence). The CDR3 runs to 15 residues. The ends lost 0 bases at V and 1 base at J; junction bases unmatched: 2. CDR3 nucleotides: TGTGCCACCAGCAGAGATAGGGACAGCCAAGAGACCCAGTACTTC. Amino acid sequence: CATSRDRDSQETQYF. The full variable domain, its missing parts supplied by reference TRBV15 and TRBJ2-5, is DAMVIQNPRYQVTQFGKPVTLSCSQTLNHNVMYWYQQKSSQAPKLLFHYYDKDFNNEADTPDNFQSRRPNTSFCFLDIRSPGLGDTAMYLCATSRDRDSQETQYFGPGTRLLVL.

The chain combines TRBV11-3 with TRBJ2-2; 8 nucleotides match TRBD2. V shed 5 bases and J 3 bases; nucleotides not matched to a gene: 11. This CDR3 is 17 amino acids long. Germline assignment: CDR1 SGHNT and CDR2 YENEEA. The CDR3 sequence: CASSRVGRADYTGELFF. The CDR3 DNA reads as TGTGCCAGCAGCCGAGTCGGGAGGGCGGATTACACCGGGGAGCTGTTTTTT.

The genes are TRBV19 and TRBJ1-2; D ambiguous. The ends were cut back, 5 bases at V and 1 base at J, with 5 bases in the middle. This CDR3 spans 12 amino acids. Germline lookup yields CDR1 LNHDA and CDR2 SQIVND (reference sequence). CDR3 sequence: CASSSLNYGYTF. In nucleotides, the CDR3 is TGTGCCAGTAGTTCTCTTAACTATGGCTACACCTTC.

The CDR3 DNA follows: TGTGCCAGCAGTGGCCAGGGACTACGCAATCAGCCCCAGCATTTT. Its translation is CASSGQGLRNQPQHF. This chain uses TRBV2 with TRBJ1-5; possible D gene TRBD1, 5 bases. The CDR3 is 15 residues long. Trimming took 4 bases from V and 2 from J, leaving 12 bases between them. Germline CDR1 is SNHLY and CDR2 is FYNNEI. The full variable domain, rest sourced from reference TRBV2 and TRBJ1-5, is EPEVTQTPSHQVTQMGQEVILRCVPISNHLYFYWYRQILGQKVEFLVSFYNNEISEKSEIFDDQFSVERPDGSNFTLKIRSTKLEDSAMYFCASSGQGLRNQPQHFGDGTRLSIL.

The sample holds a few counts of this clone. The chain is built from TRBV27 and TRBJ2-7; D perhaps matches TRBD2 (6 bases). Between the trimmed V and J ends, which lost 8 bases and 0 bases, there was a span of 11 bases. Looked up from germline, CDR1 is MNHEY and CDR2 is SMNVEV (reference sequence). This CDR3 region has 13 residues. The CDR3 loop reads CASGLMSSYEQYF. DNA of the CDR3: TGTGCCAGCGGACTAATGAGCTCCTACGAGCAGTACTTC.

The chain employs TRBV6-5 and TRBJ2-3; TRBD2 is a possible D gene (5 bases). V was trimmed by 4 bases and J by 6 bases, leaving 17 bases between them. Germline loops: CDR1 MNHEY, CDR2 SVGAGI. The CDR3 runs to 15 residues. The CDR3 here is CASSFTGFLGDTQYF. Here the CDR3 DNA reads TGTGCCAGCAGTTTTACGGGATTCCTCGGCGATACGCAGTATTTT.

The V gene is TRBV3-1 (or the pseudogene TRBV3-2), the J gene TRBJ2-1; D is perhaps TRBD1 (6 bases). Germline loops: CDR1 LGHDT, CDR2 YNNKEL (reference sequence). V was pared by 4 bases and J by 4 bases, with 11 bases between. CDR3 length: 14 amino acids. The CDR3 region is CASSPRGAYNEQFF. The CDR3 DNA reads TGTGCCAGCAGCCCCAGGGGAGCTTACAATGAGCAGTTCTTC.

V is TRBV12-3 or TRBV12-4 and J is TRBJ2-2, with 8 bases fitting TRBD2. J was trimmed by 6 bases and V by 6 bases; bases with no gene match: 3. The CDR3 is made up of 13 amino acids. The CDR3 loop reads CASRPGLAGELFF. In nucleotides, the CDR3 is TGTGCCAGCAGGCCGGGACTAGCCGGGGAGCTGTTTTTT.

This clone was picked up one time. The chain couples TRBV20-1 to TRBJ2-5, with 8 bases lining up with TRBD2. J was trimmed by 3 bases and V by 3 bases; bases with no gene match: 6. CDR3 length: 14 residues. CDR1 and CDR2 from the germline V gene are DFQATT and SNEGSKA (reference sequence). The CDR3 nucleotides read TGCAGTGCTAGTGACGCGGGGGGCAAAGAGACCCAGTACTTC. It is translated as CSASDAGGKETQYF.

This chain connects TRBV5-1 to TRBJ1-6, with 9 nucleotides matching TRBD1. Losses at the gene ends were 3 bases for V and 10 bases for J; bases not matched to a gene: 11. Germline assignment: CDR1 SGHRS and CDR2 YFSETQ. This CDR3 has 16 amino acids. The CDR3 sequence: CASSWTGTGIVSPLHF. In DNA, the CDR3 is TGCGCCAGCAGCTGGACAGGGACAGGGATTGTGTCACCCCTCCACTTT.

The chain has TRBV9 and TRBJ2-5; 7 bases are shared with TRBD2. CDR3 length equals 16 residues. Unmatched junction bases numbered 13, after V lost 3 bases and J lost 5 bases. CDR1 SGDLS and CDR2 YYNGEE come from the germline V gene. CDR3: CASSAALSGGRETQYF. CDR3 DNA: TGTGCCAGCAGCGCCGCTCTTTCCGGGGGGAGGGAGACCCAGTACTTC.

This clone occurred a few times. The CDR3 protein is CASSEPRHRGGYEQYV. The DNA for the CDR3 is TGTGCCAGCAGTGAACCGCGCCACAGGGGGGGTTACGAGCAGTACGTC. The chain combines TRBV25-1 with TRBJ2-7; a possible D gene is TRBD1 (8 bases). CDR3 length: 16 amino acids. Trimming cost V 2 bases and J 4 bases, with 18 bases left between them. Looked up from germline, CDR1 is MGHDK and CDR2 is SYGVNS.

This clone was observed a single time. CDR3 in amino acids: CASSTGQGGEKLFF. CDR3 nucleotides: TGTGCCAGTAGTACCGGACAGGGTGGTGAAAAACTGTTTTTT. V and J are TRBV19 and TRBJ1-4; TRBD1 matches 8 bases. The CDR3 sequence is 14 residues long. V lost 4 bases, J lost 7 bases, and 5 bases stayed unmatched. CDR1 and CDR2 (germline): LNHDA, SQIVND (reference sequence). The variable domain in full, with the rest retrieved from reference TRBV19 and TRBJ1-4, is DGGITQSPKYLFRKEGQNVTLSCEQNLNHDAMYWYRQDPGQGLRLIYYSQIVNDFQKGDIAEGYSVSREKKESFPLTVTSAQKNPTAFYLCASSTGQGGEKLFFGSGTQLSVL.

The genes are TRBV12-3 or TRBV12-4 and TRBJ1-2, with D perhaps matching TRBD1 (5 bases). The CDR3 sequence is 12 residues long. V was clipped by 8 bases and J by 7 bases, with 14 bases between them. Written as DNA, the CDR3 is TGTGCCAGCGGGAGGAGAGGGGCTGGCTACACCTTC. Translated: CASGRRGAGYTF.

CDR3 DNA sequence: TGCGCCAGCAGTGACACCGGGACAGGGATGTCCGGGGAGCTGTTTTTT. Its protein product is CASSDTGTGMSGELFF. The gene calls are TRBV10-1 and TRBJ2-2; TRBD1 matches 9 bases. V lost 3 bases and J lost 6; bases outside the gene matches: 8. This CDR3 comprises 16 residues. Germline assignment: CDR1 WNHNN and CDR2 SYGVQD (reference sequence).

This clone occurred once. This chain links TRBV6-4 with TRBJ2-7; tentatively, D is TRBD2 (7 bases). Germline assignment: CDR1 MRHNA and CDR2 SNTAGT. The CDR3 has 20 residues. V was clipped by 7 bases and J by 3 bases, with 34 bases between them. This chain's CDR3 is CASTGHPRDYPPSKIYEQYF. Here the CDR3 DNA reads TGTGCCAGCACGGGACATCCCCGGGACTACCCTCCCTCAAAAATCTACGAGCAGTACTTC.

The gene calls are TRBV6-1 and TRBJ1-6; D unclear. The V end lost 2 bases, the J end lost 10 bases, and 12 bases lay between the germline ends. Germline CDR1 and CDR2: MNHNS and SASEGT. This CDR3 contains 14 residues. CDR3 protein: CASSEYGEDSPLHF. CDR3 DNA sequence: TGTGCCAGCAGTGAATACGGGGAAGACTCACCCCTCCACTTT.